Listed here are 5 T cell receptor beta chains from one sample, sequenced in a study of molecular identifiers for immune sequencing clone quantification. From the PCR reads, TCRdb called clonotypes with MiXCR, one entry per CDR3 protein. The sample has a few hundred thousand distinct CDR3 sequences, roughly a quarter seen once. The specimen was naive CD8+ T cells from blood, with Jurkat cell RNA spiked in. Subset of the sample: FACS-sorted CD8+CD4-CCR7+CD45RA+ naive T cells. Every receptor here comes from a human donor in good health. Some libraries in this study had Jurkat cell RNA spiked in.

This clonotype showed up many times. This sequence joins TRBV28 and TRBJ2-7, with 7 bases matching TRBD2. Looked up from germline, CDR1 is MDHEN and CDR2 is SYDVKM. There are 14 residues in the CDR3. V was clipped by 6 bases and J by 6 bases; unmatched bases: 11. The CDR3 DNA is TGTGCCAGCAGCTCCGCGGGGAGGGAGTTCGAGCAGTACTTC. As protein: CASSSAGREFEQYF.

This clonotype was seen repeatedly, ten times or more. The gene calls are TRBV9 and TRBJ1-1; D ambiguous. Between the trimmed V and J ends, which lost 4 bases and 5 bases, there was a span of 12 bases. The CDR3 extends over 13 amino acids. Looked up from germline, CDR1 is SGDLS and CDR2 is YYNGEE. CDR3 residues: CASSPQLRTEAFF. CDR3 sequence (DNA): TGTGCCAGCAGCCCTCAATTGAGAACTGAAGCTTTCTTT.

This clonotype has a handful of counts. The gene calls are TRBV19 and TRBJ2-6; a weak D match, TRBD2 (5 bases). Between the trimmed V and J ends, which lost 3 bases and 4 bases, there was a span of 13 bases. CDR3 length equals 16 residues. Germline CDR1 is LNHDA and CDR2 is SQIVND (reference sequence). This CDR3 reads CASSIPGVSGANVLTF. The CDR3 nucleotides are TGTGCCAGTAGTATTCCCGGGGTGTCCGGGGCCAACGTCCTGACTTTC.

V usage is TRBV20-1 and J usage is TRBJ2-7; weak D call: TRBD2 (5 bases). Deletions cut 3 bases from V and 3 bases from J, with 15 bases between. The V gene's germline CDR1 is DFQATT and CDR2 SNEGSKA (reference sequence). CDR3 length: 14 amino acids. The CDR3 sequence: CSASPSIPDYEQYF. The CDR3 DNA reads TGCAGTGCTAGCCCTAGCATCCCCGACTACGAGCAGTACTTC.

This clonotype has more than one count but fewer than ten. The chain has TRBV4-3 and TRBJ1-1; D call uncertain. CDR3 length: 15 amino acids. CDR1 is LGHNA, CDR2 YSLEER, per germline. Between the trimmed V and J ends, which lost 0 bases and 4 bases, there was a span of 12 bases. This CDR3 reads CASSQDPAGSTEAFF. Written as DNA, the CDR3 is TGCGCCAGCAGCCAAGATCCAGCTGGGAGCACTGAAGCTTTCTTT.